This TCR beta chain was retrieved from a study of CXCR3 chemokines and chemotherapy response in bladder cancer (dated by TCRdb to between 2020 and 2023). About the investigation overall: Whether chemotherapy response in human bladder cancer was predicted by intratumoral CXCR3 chemokine system activity was examined in the study.

V is cut back by 5 bases and J by 3 bases, with 6 bases in the junction unmatched. CDR1 and CDR2, looked up from the germline V gene (reference sequence), are MNHEY and SMNVEV. Taken from cysteine to phenylalanine, the CDR3 has 14 residues. Only the CDR3 portion is preserved as DNA: 42 bases, with reading frame beginning at the first base. The library was built by means of PCR. Sequenced on an Illumina HiSeq 2500. TCRdb passed the public sequencing reads through fastp at Q25 and MiXCR, retaining productive beta sequences. When rows share a CDR3 protein, they turn into one entry using the most common DNA and genes. This sample comprises 8,000 to 10,000 distinct CDR3 sequences, 20% to 25% of them detected only once. Roughly 9.7% of the sample lies in the top ten. This clonotype has at least ten counts. What antigen it recognizes has not been identified. Base qualities were left out, and no much larger clone turns up one base away.

This TCR was sampled from a human donor with bladder cancer that did not respond to neoadjuvant chemotherapy. This chain joins TRBV27 to TRBJ2-7, with TRBD2 identical over 8 junction bases. Sampling was performed from a patient whose treatment included neoadjuvant chemotherapy. The DNA sequence is given as TGTGCCAGCAGTCAACTAGCGGCCCTCTACGAGCAGTACTTC. Translation gives CASSQLAALYEQYF.